This T cell receptor (beta chain) appears in the sequencing data of a study of cytomegalovirus exposure and HLA in healthy donors. This CDR3 has 14 residues. V gave up 6 bases and J gave up 6 bases; unmatched junction bases: 10. Germline V gives CDR1 SGHAT, CDR2 FQNNGV. Findings and limits, study-wide: Reported results showed that the classifier diagnosed cytomegalovirus status with high specificity and sensitivity. It was confirmed in vitro that three of the CMV-associated chains were specific for CMV antigens.

The assay was immunoSEQ multiplex PCR, and TCRdb's table has in-frame clones only and misses some. Found here are approximately 150,000 clones, about 88% of them singletons; the top ten hold roughly 10%. These donors were members of the roughly 110-subject validation cohort, a group separate from the approximately 640-subject first cohort. Note on this clone: Its antigen remains unknown.

The TCR sequence derives from a man in his late teens or twenties in good health and CMV-seropositive. J is TRBJ2-7 and V is TRBV11-2; TRBD1 matches 8 bases. The specimen sequenced was PBMCs. Written as DNA, the CDR3 is TGTGCCAGCAGTTGGACAGGGCGGTCCGGCGAGCAGTACTTC. Encoded protein: CASSWTGRSGEQYF.